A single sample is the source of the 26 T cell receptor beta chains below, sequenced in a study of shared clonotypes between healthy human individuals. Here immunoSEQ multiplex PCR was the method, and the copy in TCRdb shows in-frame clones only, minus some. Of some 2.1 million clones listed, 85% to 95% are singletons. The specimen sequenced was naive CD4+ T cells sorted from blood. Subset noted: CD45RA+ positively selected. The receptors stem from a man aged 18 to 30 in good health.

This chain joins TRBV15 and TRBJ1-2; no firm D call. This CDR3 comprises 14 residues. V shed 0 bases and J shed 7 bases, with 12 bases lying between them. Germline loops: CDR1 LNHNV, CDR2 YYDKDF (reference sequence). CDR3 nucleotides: TGTGCCACCAGCAGAGATCCCGTGGCAGTTGGCTACACCTTC. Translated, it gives CATSRDPVAVGYTF.

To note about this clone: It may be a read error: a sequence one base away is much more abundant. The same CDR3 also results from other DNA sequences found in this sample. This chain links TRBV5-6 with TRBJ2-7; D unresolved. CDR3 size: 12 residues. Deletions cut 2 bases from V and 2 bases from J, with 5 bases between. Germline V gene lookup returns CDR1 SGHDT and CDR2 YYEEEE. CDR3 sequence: CASSLGTYEQYF. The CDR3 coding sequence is TGTGCCAGCAGCTTAGGGACCTACGAGCAGTACTTC. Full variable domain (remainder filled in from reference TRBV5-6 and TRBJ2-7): DAGVTQSPTHLIKTRGQQVTLRCSPKSGHDTVSWYQQALGQGPQFIFQYYEEEERQRGNFPDRFSGHQFPNYSSELNVNALLLGDSALYLCASSLGTYEQYFGPGTRLTVT.

Here the CDR3 DNA reads TGTGCCAGCAGCCCCCGACTAGCGGGAGGCAGAAACACCGGGGAGCTGTTTTTT. Its translation: CASSPRLAGGRNTGELFF. V usage is TRBV5-4 and J usage is TRBJ2-2; 13 bases match TRBD2. Germline CDR1 and CDR2: SGHNT and YYREEE (reference sequence). The trim removed 4 bases at V and 2 bases at J, leaving 8 bases unmatched. The CDR3 extends over 18 amino acids.

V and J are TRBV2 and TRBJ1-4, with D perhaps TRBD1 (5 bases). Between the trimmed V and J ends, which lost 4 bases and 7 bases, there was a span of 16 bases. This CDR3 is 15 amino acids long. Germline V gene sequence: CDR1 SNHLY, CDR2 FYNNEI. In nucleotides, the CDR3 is TGTGCCAGCAGTGCTTTGGGGACCGCGAGTGAAAAACTGTTTTTT. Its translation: CASSALGTASEKLFF.

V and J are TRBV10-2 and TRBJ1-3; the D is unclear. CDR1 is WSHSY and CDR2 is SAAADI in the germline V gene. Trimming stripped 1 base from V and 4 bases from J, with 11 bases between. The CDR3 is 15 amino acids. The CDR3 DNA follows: TGCGCCAGCAGTGAGTGGGGTGCTACCGGAAACACCATATATTTT. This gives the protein CASSEWGATGNTIYF.

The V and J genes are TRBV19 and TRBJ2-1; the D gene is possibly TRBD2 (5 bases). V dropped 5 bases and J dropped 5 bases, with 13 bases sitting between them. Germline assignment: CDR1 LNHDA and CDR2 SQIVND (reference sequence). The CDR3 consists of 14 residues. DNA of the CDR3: TGTGCCAGTAGTCTTCGGACTCAGGACAATGAGCAGTTCTTC. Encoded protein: CASSLRTQDNEQFF.

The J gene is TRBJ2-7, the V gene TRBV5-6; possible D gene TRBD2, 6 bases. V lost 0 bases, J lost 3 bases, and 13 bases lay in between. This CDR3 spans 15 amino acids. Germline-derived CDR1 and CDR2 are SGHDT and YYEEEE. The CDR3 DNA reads TGTGCCAGCAGCTTGGCTCCGGGAGCCCTCTACGAGCAGTACTTC. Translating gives CASSLAPGALYEQYF.

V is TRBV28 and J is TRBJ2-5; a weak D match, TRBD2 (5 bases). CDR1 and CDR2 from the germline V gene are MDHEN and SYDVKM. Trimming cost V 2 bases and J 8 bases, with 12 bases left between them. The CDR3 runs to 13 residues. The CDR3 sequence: CASSLEGRQTQYF. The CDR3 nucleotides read TGTGCCAGCAGTTTAGAGGGTAGACAAACCCAGTACTTC.

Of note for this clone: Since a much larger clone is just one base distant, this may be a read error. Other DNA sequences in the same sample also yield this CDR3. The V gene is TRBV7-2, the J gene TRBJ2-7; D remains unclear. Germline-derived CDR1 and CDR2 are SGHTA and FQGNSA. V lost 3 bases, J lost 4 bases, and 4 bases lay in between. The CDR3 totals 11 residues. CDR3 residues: CASSFSYEQYF. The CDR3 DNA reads TGTGCCAGCAGCTTCTCTTACGAGCAGTACTTC.

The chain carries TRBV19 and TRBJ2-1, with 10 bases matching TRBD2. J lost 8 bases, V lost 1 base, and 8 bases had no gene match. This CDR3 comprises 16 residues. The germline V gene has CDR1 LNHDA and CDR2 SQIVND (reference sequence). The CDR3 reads CASSIVASGSGYEQFF. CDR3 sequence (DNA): TGTGCCAGTAGTATAGTGGCTAGCGGGAGTGGCTATGAGCAGTTCTTC.

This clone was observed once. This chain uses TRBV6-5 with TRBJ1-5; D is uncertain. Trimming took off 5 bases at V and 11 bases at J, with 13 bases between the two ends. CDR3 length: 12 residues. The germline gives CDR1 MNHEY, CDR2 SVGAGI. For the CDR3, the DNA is TGTGCCAGCAGTCCGGGCGCTGGGACCCAGCATTTT. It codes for CASSPGAGTQHF.

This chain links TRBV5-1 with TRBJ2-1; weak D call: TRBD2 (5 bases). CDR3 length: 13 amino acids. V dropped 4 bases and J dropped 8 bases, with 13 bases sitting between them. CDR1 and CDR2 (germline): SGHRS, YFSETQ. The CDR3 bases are TGCGCCAGCAGCAGCTTCCGGGGAGATGAGCAGTTCTTC. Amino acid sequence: CASSSFRGDEQFF.

DNA of the CDR3: TGTGCCAGCAGCCATCAGGGTAGCGACGAGCAGTACTTC. As protein: CASSHQGSDEQYF. The rearrangement uses TRBV5-4 and TRBJ2-7; D possibly uses TRBD1 or TRBD2 (5 bases each). The V gene lost 4 bases and the J gene lost 5 bases, with 13 bases spanning the gap. Looked up from germline, CDR1 is SGHNT and CDR2 is YYREEE (reference sequence). The CDR3 length is 13 residues.

CDR3 DNA: TGTGCCAGCAGTAACAATTCACCCCTCCACTTT. Residues: CASSNNSPLHF. The genes are TRBV6-6 and TRBJ1-6; no clear D. Trimming removed 5 bases from V and 7 bases from J, with 3 bases in between. CDR1 and CDR2 from the germline V gene are MNHNY and SVGAGI (reference sequence). The CDR3 sequence is 11 residues long.

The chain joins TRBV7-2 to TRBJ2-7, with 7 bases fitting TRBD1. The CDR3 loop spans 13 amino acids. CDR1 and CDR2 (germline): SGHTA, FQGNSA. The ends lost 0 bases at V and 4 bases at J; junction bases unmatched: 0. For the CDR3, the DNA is TGTGCCAGCAGCTTAGCGACAGGGTACGAGCAGTACTTC. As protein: CASSLATGYEQYF.

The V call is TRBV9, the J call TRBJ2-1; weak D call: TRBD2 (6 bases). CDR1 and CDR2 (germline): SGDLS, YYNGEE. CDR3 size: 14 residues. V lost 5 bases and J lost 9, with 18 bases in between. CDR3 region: CASSVRTTFSEQFF. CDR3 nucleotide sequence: TGTGCCAGCAGTGTGAGGACTACCTTCAGTGAGCAGTTCTTC.

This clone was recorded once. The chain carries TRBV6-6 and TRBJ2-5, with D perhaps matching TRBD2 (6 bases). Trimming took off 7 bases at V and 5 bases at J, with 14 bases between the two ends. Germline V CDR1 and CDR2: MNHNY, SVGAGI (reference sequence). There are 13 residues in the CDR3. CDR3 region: CASTRGTKETQYF. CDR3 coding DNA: TGTGCCAGCACCCGGGGGACGAAGGAGACCCAGTACTTC.

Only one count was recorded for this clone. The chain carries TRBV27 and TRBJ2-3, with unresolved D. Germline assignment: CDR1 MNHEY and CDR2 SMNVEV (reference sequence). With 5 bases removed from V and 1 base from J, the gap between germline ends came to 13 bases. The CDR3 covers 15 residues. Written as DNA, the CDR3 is TGTGCCAGCAGTCCCGATCGGGTCCGCACAGATACGCAGTATTTT. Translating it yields CASSPDRVRTDTQYF.

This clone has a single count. Written as DNA, the CDR3 is TGTGCCAGCAGTTCCCGCCGGACCCTCGCCGGGGGTGAGCAGTACTTC. It is translated as CASSSRRTLAGGEQYF. J is TRBJ2-7 and V is TRBV27; tentatively, D is TRBD2 (6 bases). Trimming pared 4 bases from V and 7 bases from J, leaving 23 bases between. Germline values: CDR1 MNHEY, CDR2 SMNVEV (reference sequence). There are 16 residues in the CDR3.

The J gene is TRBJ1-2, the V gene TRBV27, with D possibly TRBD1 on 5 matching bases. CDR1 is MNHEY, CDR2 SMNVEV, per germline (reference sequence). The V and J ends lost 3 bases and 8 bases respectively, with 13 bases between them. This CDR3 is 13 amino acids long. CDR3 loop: CASSFRAAGGYTF. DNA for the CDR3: TGTGCCAGCAGTTTCAGGGCGGCGGGGGGCTACACCTTC.

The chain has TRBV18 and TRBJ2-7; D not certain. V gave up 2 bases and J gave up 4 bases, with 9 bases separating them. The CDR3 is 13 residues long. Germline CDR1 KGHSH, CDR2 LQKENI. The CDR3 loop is CASSPANMYEQYF. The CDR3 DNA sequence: TGTGCCAGCTCACCAGCGAACATGTACGAGCAGTACTTC.

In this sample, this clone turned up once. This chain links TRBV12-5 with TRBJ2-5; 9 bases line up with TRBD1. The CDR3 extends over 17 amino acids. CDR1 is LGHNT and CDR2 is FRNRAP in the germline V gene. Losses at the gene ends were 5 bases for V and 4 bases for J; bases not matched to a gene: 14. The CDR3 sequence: CASGLASQGARGETQYF. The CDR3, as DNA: TGTGCTAGTGGTCTGGCCTCACAGGGGGCGCGGGGAGAGACCCAGTACTTC.

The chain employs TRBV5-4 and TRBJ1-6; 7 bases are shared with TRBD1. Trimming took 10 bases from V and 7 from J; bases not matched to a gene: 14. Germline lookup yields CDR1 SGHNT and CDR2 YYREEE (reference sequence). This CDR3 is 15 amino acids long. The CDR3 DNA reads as TGTGCCGCCTGGGAGACAGGGCAGGGCAATTCACCCCTCCACTTT. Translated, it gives CAAWETGQGNSPLHF.

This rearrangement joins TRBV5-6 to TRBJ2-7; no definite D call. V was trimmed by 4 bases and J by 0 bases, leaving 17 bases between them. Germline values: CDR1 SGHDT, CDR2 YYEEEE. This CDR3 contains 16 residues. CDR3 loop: CASSPKANVSSYEQYF. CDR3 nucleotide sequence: TGTGCCAGCAGCCCAAAGGCGAATGTGAGCTCCTACGAGCAGTACTTC.

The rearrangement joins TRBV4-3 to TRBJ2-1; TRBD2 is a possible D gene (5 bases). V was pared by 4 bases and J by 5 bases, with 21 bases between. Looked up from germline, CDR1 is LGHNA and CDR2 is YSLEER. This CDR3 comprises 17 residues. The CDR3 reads CASSLLRHSESDNEQFF. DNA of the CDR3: TGCGCCAGCAGCCTCCTAAGGCATAGCGAGAGCGACAATGAGCAGTTCTTC.

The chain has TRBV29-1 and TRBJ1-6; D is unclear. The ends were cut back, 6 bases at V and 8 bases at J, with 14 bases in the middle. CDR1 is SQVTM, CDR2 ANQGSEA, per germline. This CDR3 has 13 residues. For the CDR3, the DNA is TGCAGCGTCAGGACGCATCGGGATTCACCCCTCCACTTT. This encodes CSVRTHRDSPLHF.